This T cell receptor beta chain emerged from a study of identical twins. TCRdb passed the 5' RACE reads through MiXCR, listing each CDR3 protein once. The table includes 400,000 to 550,000 distinct CDR3 sequences, approximately 25% detected once. Notes on the study in general: Invariant populations such as MAIT and iNKT cells could partly muddle zero-insertion analyses. Models underestimated how often monozygotic twins shared out-of-frame TCR alpha.

A note on this clonotype: Its antigen is unknown.

The CDR3 is 14 amino acids. Per germline, CDR1 SQVTM and CDR2 ANQGSEA. The V gene end was trimmed by 4 bases and the J gene end by 8 bases; junction bases not matched to a gene: 10. The same data also contributed to another study, on T cells expressing NK-cell markers. That source adds: In roughly six donors, dominant CD3+CD56+NKG2C+ clonotypes ranked among the top 10 CD8+ clonotypes.

This chain joins TRBV29-1 and TRBJ2-1; TRBD2 matches at 8 bases. The source is a woman aged 18-29 years in good health. Material for sequencing was CD4+ T cells sorted from blood. The CDR3 reads CSVGIGGVAYEQFF. Here the CDR3 DNA reads TGCAGCGTTGGTATCGGGGGGGTGGCATATGAGCAGTTCTTC.